A selection of T cell receptor beta chains follows, all from one sample in a study of shared clonotypes between healthy human individuals. The table came from immunoSEQ multiplex PCR; TCRdb's copy has only in-frame clones and leaves some out. The profile shows approximately 980,000 clones, approximately 76% of them singletons. Sequencing input: memory CD4+ T cells sorted from blood. All receptors come from a man younger than 35 in good health. Each CDR3 is given with its conserved first and last residue. Each record gives: V gene, J gene, D gene, CDR3 length, clone size, CDR3 protein, CDR3 DNA. D genes are given only for firm matches. Not every row has a clone size; where given, it reads once, few, many or a size class.

>TRBV7-9|TRBJ2-1|.|10|once
CASSFHEQFF
TGTGCCAGCAGCTTCCACGAGCAGTTCTTC
>TRBV30|TRBJ1-2|.|13|.
CAWSVSGNYGYTF
TGTGCCTGGAGTGTTTCGGGAAACTATGGCTACACCTTC
>TRBV6-6|TRBJ2-2|.|16|.
CASSYSKQGPTGELFF
TGTGCCAGCAGTTACTCGAAGCAGGGGCCTACCGGGGAGCTGTTTTTT
>TRBV2|TRBJ1-6|.|13|few
CASLSSYNSPLHF
TGTGCCAGCCTGAGCTCCTATAATTCACCCCTCCACTTT
>TRBV5-1|TRBJ2-7|TRBD1|15|once
CASSLGGQGSYEQYF
TGCGCCAGCAGCCTAGGGGGACAGGGTTCATACGAGCAGTACTTC
>TRBV27|TRBJ1-6|.|15|.
CASRSGGGFNSPLHF
TGTGCCAGCAGGTCAGGCGGGGGGTTTAATTCACCCCTCCACTTT
>TRBV6-1|TRBJ2-3|TRBD2|14|.
CASRNHGGDSTQYF
TGTGCCAGCAGGAACCACGGGGGGGACTCTACGCAGTATTTT
>TRBV30|TRBJ1-5|TRBD1|13|.
CAWRGGSNQPQHF
TGTGCCTGGAGAGGGGGCAGCAATCAGCCCCAGCATTTT
>TRBV6-1|TRBJ2-2|TRBD1|15|few
CASRTGQTNTGELFF
TGTGCCAGCAGGACGGGACAGACGAACACCGGGGAGCTGTTTTTT
>TRBV7-2|TRBJ2-1|.|11|.
CASSPANEQFF
TGTGCCAGCAGCCCAGCCAATGAGCAGTTCTTC
>TRBV10-3|TRBJ2-1|TRBD2|13|.
CAISAREGAEQFF
TGTGCCATCAGTGCTAGGGAGGGAGCTGAGCAGTTCTTC
>TRBV5-6|TRBJ1-2|.|14|.
CASSPRRAPYGYTF
TGTGCCAGCAGCCCTCGGAGAGCCCCCTATGGCTACACCTTC
>TRBV4-1|TRBJ1-5|.|16|few
CASSQAGWEANQPQHF
TGCGCCAGCAGCCAAGCCGGCTGGGAGGCGAATCAGCCCCAGCATTTT
>TRBV5-4|TRBJ1-4|.|14|.
CASSLGATNEKLFF
TGTGCCAGCAGCTTAGGGGCAACTAATGAAAAACTGTTTTTT
>TRBV19|TRBJ2-7|.|14|.
CASSMSPIPYEQYF
TGTGCCAGTAGTATGTCGCCAATACCCTACGAGCAGTACTTC